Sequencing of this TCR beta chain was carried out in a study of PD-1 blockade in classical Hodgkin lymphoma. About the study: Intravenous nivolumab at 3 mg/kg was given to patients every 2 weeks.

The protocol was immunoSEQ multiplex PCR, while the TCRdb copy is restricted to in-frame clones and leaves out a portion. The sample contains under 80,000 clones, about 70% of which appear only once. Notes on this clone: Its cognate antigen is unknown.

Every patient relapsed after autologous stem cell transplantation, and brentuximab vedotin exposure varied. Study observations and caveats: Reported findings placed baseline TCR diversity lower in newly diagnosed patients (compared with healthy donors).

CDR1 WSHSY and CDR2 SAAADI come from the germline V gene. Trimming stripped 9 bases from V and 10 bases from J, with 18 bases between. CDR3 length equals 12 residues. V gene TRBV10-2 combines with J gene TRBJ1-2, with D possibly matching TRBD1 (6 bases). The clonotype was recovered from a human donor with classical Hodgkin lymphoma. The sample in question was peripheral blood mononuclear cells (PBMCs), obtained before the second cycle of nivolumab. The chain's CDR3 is CASDGPGGLYTF. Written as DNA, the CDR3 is TGCGCCAGTGACGGACCGGGGGGGCTCTACACCTTC.